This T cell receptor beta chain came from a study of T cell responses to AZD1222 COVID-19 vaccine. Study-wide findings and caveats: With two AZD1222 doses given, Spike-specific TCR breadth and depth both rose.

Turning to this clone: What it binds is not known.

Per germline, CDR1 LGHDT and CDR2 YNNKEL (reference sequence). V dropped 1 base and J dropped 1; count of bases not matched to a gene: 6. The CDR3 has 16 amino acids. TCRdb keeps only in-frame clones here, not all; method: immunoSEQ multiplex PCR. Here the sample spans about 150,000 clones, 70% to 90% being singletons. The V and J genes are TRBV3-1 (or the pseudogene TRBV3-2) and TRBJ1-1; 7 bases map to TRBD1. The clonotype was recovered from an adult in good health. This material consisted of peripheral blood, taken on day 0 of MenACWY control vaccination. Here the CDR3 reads CASSQGAGTENTEAFF. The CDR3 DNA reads TGTGCCAGCAGCCAAGGGGCTGGGACAGAGAACACTGAAGCTTTCTTT.